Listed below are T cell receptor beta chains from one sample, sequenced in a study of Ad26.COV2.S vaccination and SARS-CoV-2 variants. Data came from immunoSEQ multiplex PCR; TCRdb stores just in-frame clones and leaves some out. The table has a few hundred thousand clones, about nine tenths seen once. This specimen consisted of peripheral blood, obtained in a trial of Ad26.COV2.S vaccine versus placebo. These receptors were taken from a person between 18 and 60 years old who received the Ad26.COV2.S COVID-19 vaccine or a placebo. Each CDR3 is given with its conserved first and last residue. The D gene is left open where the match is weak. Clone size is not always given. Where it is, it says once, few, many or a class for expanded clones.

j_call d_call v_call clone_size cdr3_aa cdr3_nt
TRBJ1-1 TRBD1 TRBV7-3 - CASSLQGGTEAFF TGTGCCAGCAGCTTACAGGGGGGGACTGAAGCTTTCTTT
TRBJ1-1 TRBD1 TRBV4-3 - CASSQVLDRVGTEAFF TGCGCCAGCAGCCAAGTTTTGGACAGGGTAGGAACTGAAGCTTTCTTT
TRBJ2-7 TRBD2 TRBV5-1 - CASSLQPSGSSYEQYF TGCGCCAGCAGCTTACAACCTAGCGGGAGCTCCTACGAGCAGTACTTC
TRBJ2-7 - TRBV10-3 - CAIREGGVNEQYF TGTGCCATCCGTGAGGGGGGCGTGAACGAGCAGTACTTC
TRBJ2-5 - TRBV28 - CASSLGTGTKQETQYF TGTGCCAGCAGTTTAGGTACCGGGACAAAACAAGAGACCCAGTACTTC
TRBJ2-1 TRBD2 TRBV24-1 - CATSDLSGGTYNEQFF TGTGCCACCAGTGACCTTAGCGGGGGAACATACAATGAGCAGTTCTTC
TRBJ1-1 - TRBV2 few CASSEARGINTEAFF TGTGCCAGCAGTGAAGCCCGGGGGATAAACACTGAAGCTTTCTTT
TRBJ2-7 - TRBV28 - CASSSSVYEQYF TGTGCCAGCAGTTCTAGCGTCTACGAGCAGTACTTC
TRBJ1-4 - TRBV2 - CASRVRDGIEKLFF TGTGCCAGCCGAGTCCGGGACGGAATAGAAAAACTGTTTTTT
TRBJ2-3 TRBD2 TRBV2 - CASSELAGGKDTQYF TGTGCCAGCAGTGAACTAGCGGGAGGGAAAGATACGCAGTATTTT
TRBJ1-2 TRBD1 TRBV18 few CASSPGTGGDYGYTF TGTGCCAGCTCACCGGGGACAGGGGGAGACTATGGCTACACCTTC
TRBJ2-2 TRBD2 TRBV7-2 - CASSLVGSGDTGELFF TGTGCCAGCAGCTTAGTTGGTAGCGGGGACACCGGGGAGCTGTTTTTT
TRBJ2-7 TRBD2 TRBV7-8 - CASSPGGLAGLSYEQYF TGTGCCAGCAGTCCGGGAGGGCTAGCGGGTCTATCCTACGAGCAGTACTTC
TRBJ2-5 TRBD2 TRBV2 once CAILAGGLARETQYF TGTGCCATCCTAGCGGGGGGGCTGGCACGGGAGACCCAGTACTTC
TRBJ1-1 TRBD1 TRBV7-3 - CASSLRPWAEGGPMGMNTEAFF TGTGCCAGCAGCTTAAGGCCATGGGCCGAAGGGGGCCCTATGGGGATGAACACTGAAGCTTTCTTT